A single sample gave rise to the 22 T cell receptor beta chains below, sequenced in a study of blood T cell repertoires in COVID-19. TCRdb's copy holds only in-frame clones and misses some; the assay was immunoSEQ multiplex PCR. The sample has a few hundred thousand clones; 87% are singletons. The sample comprised peripheral blood. The receptors originated from a woman between 18 and 29 years old who had recovered from COVID-19.

V gene TRBV6-4 combines with J gene TRBJ2-4; tentatively, D is TRBD1 (6 bases). V gave up 7 bases and J gave up 2 bases, with 9 bases separating them. The CDR3 runs to 13 residues. CDR1 is MRHNA, CDR2 SNTAGT, per germline. The CDR3 loop reads CASITGPKNIQYF. In DNA, the CDR3 is TGTGCCAGCATCACAGGGCCCAAAAACATTCAGTACTTC.

The chain joins TRBV27 to TRBJ2-7; 8 positions match TRBD1. The CDR3 loop spans 15 amino acids. V shed 4 bases, J shed 3 bases, and the junction held 8 bases outside the gene matches. Per germline, CDR1 MNHEY and CDR2 SMNVEV (reference sequence). The CDR3 DNA sequence: TGTGCCAGCAGTTCAACCGGGACAGGTGGCTACGAGCAGTACTTC. Translation gives CASSSTGTGGYEQYF.

The chain combines TRBV7-2 with TRBJ2-5; 8 nucleotides line up with TRBD2. The germline V gene has CDR1 SGHTA and CDR2 FQGNSA. After removal of 8 bases from V and 4 bases from J, the junction contained 6 bases not matched to a gene. This CDR3 is built from 13 residues. The CDR3 coding sequence is TGTGCCAGCGGAGCGGGAGTCAGAGAGACCCAGTACTTC. This encodes CASGAGVRETQYF.

This clone was counted once. This chain uses TRBV12-3 or TRBV12-4 with TRBJ1-2; D is undetermined. The CDR3 contains 13 residues. Trimming shortened V by 1 base and J by 3 bases, and 6 bases separated the two germline ends. The CDR3 here is CASSLVSYYGYTF. CDR3 coding DNA: TGTGCCAGCAGTTTAGTCTCGTACTATGGCTACACCTTC.

This chain connects TRBV7-8 to TRBJ2-3; D is perhaps TRBD2 (5 bases). The V end lost 0 bases, the J end lost 6 bases, and 13 bases lay between the germline ends. CDR1 and CDR2 from the germline V gene are SGHVS and FQNEAQ. The length of the CDR3 is 15 residues. DNA for the CDR3: TGTGCCAGCAGCTTAGCGCCCCTAGCCGGGGATACGCAGTATTTT. Translating gives CASSLAPLAGDTQYF.

The chain uses TRBV13 and TRBJ2-4, with 11 positions matching TRBD2. J lost 2 bases, V lost 2 bases, and 2 bases had no gene match. The CDR3 runs to 16 residues. CDR1 and CDR2 (germline): PRHDT, FYEKMQ (reference sequence). The CDR3 nucleotides are TGTGCCAGCAGCTTAACTAGCGGGAGTTCCAAAAACATTCAGTACTTC. Protein sequence: CASSLTSGSSKNIQYF.

The V and J genes are TRBV19 and TRBJ1-1; a weak D match, TRBD1 (5 bases). From germline, CDR1 is LNHDA and CDR2 SQIVND (reference sequence). Trimming removed 11 bases from V and 6 bases from J, with 22 bases in between. The CDR3 is 14 residues long. In DNA, the CDR3 is TGTGCCTCCTCTACGGGTTATACAGGCCCTGAAGCTTTCTTT. Protein product: CASSTGYTGPEAFF.

The chain employs TRBV27 and TRBJ2-1; D uncertain. Trimming took off 6 bases at V and 7 bases at J, with 10 bases between the two ends. The V gene's germline CDR1 is MNHEY and CDR2 SMNVEV (reference sequence). The CDR3 sequence is 12 residues long. In DNA, the CDR3 is TGTGCCAGCAGCTTTGGAGAGAATGAGCAGTTCTTC. Amino acid sequence: CASSFGENEQFF.

The count of this clone is one. J is TRBJ2-1 and V is TRBV7-9, with 11 nucleotides matching TRBD1. Germline CDR1 and CDR2: SEHNR and FQNEAQ (reference sequence). V shed 5 bases, J shed 12 bases, and the junction held 9 bases outside the gene matches. This CDR3 is 14 amino acids long. CDR3 nucleotides: TGTGCCAGCAGCCCCGGACAGGGGGCGTGGGGGCAGTTCTTC. It specifies CASSPGQGAWGQFF.

This clone came up once. V gene TRBV7-9 combines with J gene TRBJ2-7; tentatively, D is TRBD2 (5 bases). With 5 bases removed from V and 7 bases from J, the gap between germline ends came to 18 bases. In germline, CDR1 is SEHNR, CDR2 FQNEAQ (reference sequence). The CDR3 sequence is 14 residues long. The CDR3 DNA reads TGTGCCAGCAGCCCCTCAGGTCCCACGGGAGAGCAGTACTTC. Translation gives CASSPSGPTGEQYF.

The J gene is TRBJ2-2, the V gene TRBV12-3 or TRBV12-4; a weak D match, TRBD1 (6 bases). V dropped 5 bases and J dropped 6 bases, with 10 bases sitting between them. The length of the CDR3 is 13 residues. Written as DNA, the CDR3 is TGTGCCAGCAGTCCTACAGGGCCCGGGGAGCTGTTTTTT. Translating gives CASSPTGPGELFF.

The V call is TRBV30, the J call TRBJ2-3, with D maybe TRBD2 (6 bases). Germline V gene lookup returns CDR1 GTSNPN and CDR2 SVGIG (reference sequence). Trimming pared 5 bases from V and 0 bases from J, leaving 12 bases between. The CDR3 length is 14 residues. The CDR3 loop reads CAWRPSGSTDTQYF. The CDR3 DNA follows: TGTGCCTGGCGGCCGAGCGGGAGCACAGATACGCAGTATTTT.

The rearrangement joins TRBV19 to TRBJ2-7; 9 positions agree with TRBD2. The CDR3 length is 15 residues. Trimming removed 6 bases from V and 4 bases from J; junction bases left unmatched: 10. CDR1 and CDR2 from the germline V gene are LNHDA and SQIVND (reference sequence). The CDR3 region is CASRQTIAGVYEQYF. The DNA for the CDR3 is TGTGCCAGTAGACAGACGATAGCGGGAGTTTACGAGCAGTACTTC.

V usage is TRBV12-3 or TRBV12-4 and J usage is TRBJ1-2; perhaps TRBD1 as D (5 bases). Trimming cost V 10 bases and J 5 bases, with 14 bases left between them. The CDR3 length is 12 residues. The CDR3 loop reads CATREGLYGYTF. CDR3 nucleotides: TGTGCCACGCGGGAGGGGTTGTATGGCTACACCTTC.

The chain recombines TRBV7-3 with TRBJ1-2; 7 bases line up with TRBD1. The trim removed 1 base at V and 6 bases at J, leaving 2 bases unmatched. Looked up from germline, CDR1 is SGHTA and CDR2 is FQGTGA. The CDR3 is made up of 13 amino acids. CDR3 region: CASSLSRGDGYTF. The CDR3 region has the DNA TGTGCCAGCAGCTTAAGCAGGGGGGATGGCTACACCTTC.

This sequence joins TRBV5-6 and TRBJ2-1; 9 bases fit TRBD2. The CDR3 spans 14 residues. V trimming: 4 bases; J trimming: 6 bases; junction bases outside the gene matches: 5. Germline lookup yields CDR1 SGHDT and CDR2 YYEEEE. Written as DNA, the CDR3 is TGTGCCAGCAGCGGGGGACTAGCAGCCAATGAGCAGTTCTTC. Translation: CASSGGLAANEQFF.

This chain joins TRBV5-4 and TRBJ2-1, with D possibly TRBD2 on 6 matching bases. The CDR3 covers 15 residues. Germline V gene lookup returns CDR1 SGHNT and CDR2 YYREEE (reference sequence). The germline V and J ends were trimmed by 4 bases and 6 bases, with 17 bases remaining between them. CDR3 nucleotides: TGTGCCAGCAGCCGCCTCGGACTATCCAGCAATGAGCAGTTCTTC. Its translation: CASSRLGLSSNEQFF.

This chain uses TRBV11-2 with TRBJ1-2; D perhaps matches TRBD1 (6 bases). Germline CDR1 SGHAT, CDR2 FQNNGV. The ends were cut back, 4 bases at V and 8 bases at J, with 14 bases in the middle. The length of the CDR3 is 13 residues. The CDR3 loop reads CASSWGPGRGYTF. CDR3 DNA: TGTGCCAGCAGCTGGGGGCCCGGTCGGGGCTACACCTTC.

The genes are TRBV19 and TRBJ1-4, with D maybe TRBD1 (6 bases). This CDR3 spans 15 amino acids. The V end lost 5 bases, the J end lost 5 bases, and 15 bases lay between the germline ends. Germline CDR1 reads LNHDA; CDR2 reads SQIVND (reference sequence). CDR3 region: CASSPRQVINEKLFF. CDR3 nucleotide sequence: TGTGCCAGTAGTCCACGACAGGTGATAAATGAAAAACTGTTTTTT.

The chain employs TRBV29-1 and TRBJ2-1; D is unresolved. Trimming took 5 bases from V and 4 from J, leaving 12 bases between them. The CDR3 has 13 amino acids. CDR1 and CDR2 from the germline V gene are SQVTM and ANQGSEA. CDR3 in DNA: TGCAGCGTTCAAGCTGGTACTTACAATGAGCAGTTCTTC. Translating gives CSVQAGTYNEQFF.

The V gene is TRBV25-1, the J gene TRBJ2-3, with 8 bases aligning to TRBD2. The CDR3 covers 17 residues. The J segment lost 5 bases and the V segment lost 4 bases, leaving 14 bases of the junction unmatched. CDR1 and CDR2 (germline): MGHDK, SYGVNS. As DNA, the CDR3 is TGTGCCAGCAGTGCCTCAATGGGGGGGCTAGCGGGAGATACGCAGTATTTT. Its protein product is CASSASMGGLAGDTQYF.

The CDR3 here is CASSHSSGTSYETQYF. The CDR3 DNA reads TGCGCCAGCAGCCACAGTTCCGGGACTAGCTATGAGACCCAGTACTTC. The V and J genes are TRBV4-3 and TRBJ2-5; 9 bases line up with TRBD2. J was trimmed by 5 bases and V by 3 bases; bases with no gene match: 10. This CDR3 has 16 residues. CDR1 is LGHNA and CDR2 is YSLEER in the germline V gene.